This T cell receptor beta chain was retrieved from a study of control samples from healthy donors and cancer patients. Profiling relied on immunoSEQ multiplex PCR, and the TCRdb table lists in-frame clones only, not all of them. Among about 110,000 clones listed, about 89% were seen once. Sequences were obtained from blood. The sequence came from a woman between 45 and 60 years old in good health.

The CDR3 DNA reads TGTGCCAGCAGCCCCCGGCCTAGCGGGGGGGCTGGGTCCTACGAGCAGTACTTC. It yields the protein CASSPRPSGGAGSYEQYF. The chain links TRBV9 to TRBJ2-7; TRBD2 matches 12 bases. CDR3 length equals 18 residues. V lost 4 bases to trimming and J lost 1 base; unmatched junction nucleotides: 12. Germline-derived CDR1 and CDR2 are SGDLS and YYNGEE. Using reference TRBV9 and TRBJ2-7 for the parts outside the CDR3, the full variable domain is DSGVTQTPKHLITATGQRVTLRCSPRSGDLSVYWYQQSLDQGLQFLIQYYNGEERAKGNILERFSAQQFPDLHSELNLSSLELGDSALYFCASSPRPSGGAGSYEQYFGPGTRLTVT.